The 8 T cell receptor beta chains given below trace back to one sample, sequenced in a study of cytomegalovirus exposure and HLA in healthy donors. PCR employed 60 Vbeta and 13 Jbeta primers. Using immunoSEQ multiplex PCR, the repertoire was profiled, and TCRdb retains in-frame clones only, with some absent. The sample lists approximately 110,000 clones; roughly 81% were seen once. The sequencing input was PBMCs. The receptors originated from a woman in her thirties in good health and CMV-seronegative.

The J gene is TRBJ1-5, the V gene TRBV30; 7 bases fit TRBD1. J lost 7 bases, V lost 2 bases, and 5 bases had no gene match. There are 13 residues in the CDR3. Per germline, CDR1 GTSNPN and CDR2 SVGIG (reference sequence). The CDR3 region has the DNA TGTGCCTGGAGTAGACAGGGAGAACAGCCCCAGCATTTT. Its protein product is CAWSRQGEQPQHF.

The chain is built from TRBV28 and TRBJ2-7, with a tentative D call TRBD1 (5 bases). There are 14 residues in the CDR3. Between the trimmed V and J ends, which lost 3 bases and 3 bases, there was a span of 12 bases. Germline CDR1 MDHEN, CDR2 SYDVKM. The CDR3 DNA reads TGTGCCAGCAGTTTGGGGCAGGGTGGCTACGAGCAGTACTTC. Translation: CASSLGQGGYEQYF. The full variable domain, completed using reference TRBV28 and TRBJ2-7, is DVKVTQSSRYLVKRTGEKVFLECVQDMDHENMFWYRQDPGLGLRLIYFSYDVKMKEKGDIPEGYSVSREKKERFSLILESASTNQTSMYLCASSLGQGGYEQYFGPGTRLTVT.

CDR3 amino acids: CASSMGDREDGYTF. The CDR3 DNA is TGTGCCAGTAGTATGGGGGACAGGGAGGATGGCTACACCTTC. The J gene is TRBJ1-2, the V gene TRBV19; 9 bases are shared with TRBD1. Germline CDR1 is LNHDA and CDR2 is SQIVND (reference sequence). V lost 3 bases, J lost 6 bases, and 5 bases stayed unmatched. CDR3 length equals 14 residues.

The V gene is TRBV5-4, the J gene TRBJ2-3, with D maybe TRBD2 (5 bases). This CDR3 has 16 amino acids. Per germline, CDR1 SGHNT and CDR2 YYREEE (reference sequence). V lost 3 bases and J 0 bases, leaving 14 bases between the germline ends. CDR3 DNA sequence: TGTGCCAGCAGCTGGGGTGGAGGTCGGAGCACAGATACGCAGTATTTT. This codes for CASSWGGGRSTDTQYF.

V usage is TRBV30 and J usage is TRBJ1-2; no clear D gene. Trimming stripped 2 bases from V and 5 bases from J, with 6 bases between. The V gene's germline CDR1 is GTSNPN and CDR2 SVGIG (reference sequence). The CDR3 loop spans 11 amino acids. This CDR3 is CAWSWQYGYTF. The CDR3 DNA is TGTGCCTGGAGTTGGCAGTATGGCTACACCTTC.

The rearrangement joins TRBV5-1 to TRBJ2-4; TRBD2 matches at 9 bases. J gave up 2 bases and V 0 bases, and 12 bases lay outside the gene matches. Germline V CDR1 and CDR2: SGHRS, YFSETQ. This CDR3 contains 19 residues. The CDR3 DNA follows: TGCGCCAGCAGCTTGGAGGGTAGCGGGGGAGGTGGGACCAAAAACATTCAGTACTTC. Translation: CASSLEGSGGGGTKNIQYF.

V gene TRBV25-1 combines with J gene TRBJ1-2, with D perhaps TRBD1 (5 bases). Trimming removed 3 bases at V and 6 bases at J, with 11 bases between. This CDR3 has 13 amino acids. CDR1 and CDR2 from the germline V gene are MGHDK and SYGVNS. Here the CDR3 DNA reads TGTGCCAGCAGTGAGGGGGGGGGTGATGGCTACACCTTC. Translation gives CASSEGGGDGYTF.

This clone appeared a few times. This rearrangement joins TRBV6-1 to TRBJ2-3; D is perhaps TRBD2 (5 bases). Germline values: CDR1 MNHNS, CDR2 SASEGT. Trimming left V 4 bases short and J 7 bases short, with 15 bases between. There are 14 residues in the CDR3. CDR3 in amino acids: CASSVPFGENTQYF. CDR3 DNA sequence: TGTGCCAGCAGTGTACCATTCGGGGAGAATACGCAGTATTTT.